This TCR beta chain originates from a study of cytomegalovirus exposure and HLA in healthy donors. Study results and caveats: Researchers reportedly found TCR beta sequences accurately predicted most subjects' HLA-A and HLA-B alleles.

The study ran its PCR with 60 Vbeta and 13 Jbeta primers. The data were produced by immunoSEQ multiplex PCR, yet TCRdb's version contains in-frame clones alone and is incomplete. Of about 70,000 clones listed, 86% are singletons. The CDR3 consists of 15 residues. Germline V gives CDR1 SSHAT, CDR2 FNYEAQ (reference sequence). There are a few counts of this clone. Its antigen is not identified. One end of the junction fails to match germline, which may point to a read error. The chain is built from TRBV7-7 and TRBJ2-1; possible D gene TRBD2, 5 bases. This TCR came from a young woman in good health and CMV-seronegative. Sequencing used PBMCs. The CDR3 DNA reads TGTGCTAGCAGCTTAACGGGGAGCTCCTACAATGAGCAGTTCTTC. Amino acid sequence: CASSLTGSSYNEQFF.